Reported below is one T cell receptor beta chain. Its target is not known. Sequencing was performed with immunoSEQ multiplex PCR; in TCRdb, only in-frame clones are kept and a portion is missing. This sample has 9,500 to 15,000 clones; approximately 69% occur once, and the top ten carry roughly 12%. This sample was taken from a study of OX40 agonist ivuxolimab in advanced cancers. Overall study findings and caveats: Mean expanded clone counts were higher in CD8+ than CD4+ T cells.

Germline V gene data show CDR1 as SGHDT and CDR2 as YYEEEE. V lost 5 bases and J 9 bases, leaving 12 bases between the germline ends. The CDR3 has 12 residues. The sequence was collected from an adult with an advanced solid tumor such as melanoma, head and neck, liver or kidney cancer. This chain connects TRBV5-6 to TRBJ2-1; D gene ambiguous. The sequenced sample was CD4+ or CD8+ T cells sorted from blood, obtained in a trial of the OX40 agonist ivuxolimab. CDR3 sequence reads: CASSMAGVEQFF. DNA for the CDR3: TGTGCCAGCAGTATGGCCGGAGTTGAGCAGTTCTTC. The entire variable domain, with the rest obtained from reference TRBV5-6 and TRBJ2-1, is as follows: DAGVTQSPTHLIKTRGQQVTLRCSPKSGHDTVSWYQQALGQGPQFIFQYYEEEERQRGNFPDRFSGHQFPNYSSELNVNALLLGDSALYLCASSMAGVEQFFGPGTRLTVL.